The count of the clone carrying this T cell receptor beta chain is one. Its antigen is not known. Time point noted: cycle 4 day 1 (C4D1), after more than five weeks of nivolumab. After autologous stem cell transplantation all patients relapsed, and prior brentuximab vedotin exposure differed between cohorts. Under best response, outcomes were complete response, partial response or progressive disease. J gave up 7 bases and V 0 bases, and 8 bases lay outside the gene matches. The CDR3 is 16 residues long. Per germline, CDR1 MGHRA and CDR2 YSYEKL. This specimen belongs to a study of PD-1 blockade in classical Hodgkin lymphoma. At the level of the study: Intravenous nivolumab at 3 mg/kg was given to patients every 2 weeks. Whole-study results and caveats: At baseline, newly diagnosed patients reportedly showed less TCR diversity than healthy donors. Why repertoires differed is undefined; disease activity or prior therapy possibly contributed.

Measured with immunoSEQ multiplex PCR; TCRdb has only the in-frame clones, and not every one. The sample carries 21,000 or so clones, roughly 88% recorded once. The chain links TRBV4-1 to TRBJ2-2, with 7 nucleotides matching TRBD2. This specimen consisted of peripheral blood mononuclear cells (PBMCs), obtained before the fourth cycle of nivolumab. The source is a human donor with classical Hodgkin lymphoma. The CDR3 sequence: CASSQDRGGGGGELFF. CDR3 DNA sequence: TGCGCCAGCAGCCAAGATCGGGGCGGCGGGGGCGGGGAGCTGTTTTTT.